These T cell receptor beta chains were read from a single sample in a study of blood T cell repertoires in COVID-19. Clones were read by immunoSEQ multiplex PCR, and TCRdb kept only the in-frame ones, dropping some. Here the sample spans roughly 190,000 clones, 70% to 90% being singletons. Sequencing was carried out using peripheral blood. The receptors were gathered from a woman between 65 and 79 years old with active or convalescent COVID-19. CDR3s include the opening cysteine and the closing phenylalanine or tryptophan. The D gene is left open where the match is weak. Expanded clones get a size class; other rows say once, few or many, or leave the size out.

J: TRBJ2-1; D: TRBD1; V: TRBV28; size: -; DNA: TGTGCCAGCATCCCATCACAGGGGGAGTCGGTTGAGCAGTTCTTC; CDR3: CASIPSQGESVEQFF
J: TRBJ2-1; D: TRBD2; V: TRBV6-5; size: -; DNA: TGTGCCAGCAGTTATGGGGGGGTGACCTACAATGAGCAGTTCTTC; CDR3: CASSYGGVTYNEQFF
J: TRBJ2-1; D: -; V: TRBV7-9; size: -; DNA: TGTGCCAGCAGCTTCGGGACACGATACAATGAGCAGTTCTTC; CDR3: CASSFGTRYNEQFF
J: TRBJ1-2; D: TRBD1; V: TRBV28; size: -; DNA: TGTGCCAGTTTTAGGGGACAGGGGTCTGCAGGCTACACCTTC; CDR3: CASFRGQGSAGYTF
J: TRBJ2-3; D: -; V: TRBV20-1; size: -; DNA: TGCAGTGCTAGAAAGGCGATCGAGGTGTATTTT; CDR3: CSARKAIEVYF
J: TRBJ1-1; D: -; V: TRBV19; size: few; DNA: TGTGCCAGTAGTCCAAGGGACATCTCCGCCGGTTTCTTT; CDR3: CASSPRDISAGFF
J: TRBJ2-5; D: TRBD1; V: TRBV7-9; size: -; DNA: TGTGCCAGCAGCTTAGGGGGACAGGGCATTGAGACCCAGTACTTC; CDR3: CASSLGGQGIETQYF
J: TRBJ1-1; D: -; V: TRBV24-1; size: -; DNA: TGTGCCACCAGTGACCGGGAGGGGAGGACTGAAGCTTTCTTT; CDR3: CATSDREGRTEAFF
J: TRBJ1-4; D: -; V: TRBV6-5; size: -; DNA: TGTGCCAGCGCGAGGACACCGAATGAAAAACTGTTTTTT; CDR3: CASARTPNEKLFF
J: TRBJ2-7; D: TRBD1; V: TRBV5-1; size: -; DNA: TGCGCCAGCAGCAACGGACAGGGGGCGTCCAACGAGCAGTACTTC; CDR3: CASSNGQGASNEQYF